Given below is one TCR beta chain in context. The sample originates from a study of blood T cell repertoires in COVID-19. The CDR3 consists of 15 residues. The V segment lost 5 bases and the J segment 2 bases; nucleotides outside the gene matches: 3. Germline loops: CDR1 MNHEY, CDR2 SVGAGI. Sequencing used immunoSEQ multiplex PCR; TCRdb keeps in-frame clones, though not all of them. The sample contains about 200,000 clones, less than 90% of which appear only once. This chain links TRBV6-5 with TRBJ2-6, with TRBD1 identical over 7 bases. This receptor was obtained from a woman between 25 and 40 years old who had been exposed to COVID-19. Sequences were obtained from PBMCs or T cells enriched from blood (not recorded which). CDR3 protein: CASSRQGAGANVLTF. The CDR3 bases are TGTGCCAGCAGTCGACAGGGAGCTGGGGCCAACGTCCTGACTTTC.